This TCR beta chain was captured by sequencing in a study of T-cell reconstitution after alpha-beta-depleted transplantation in children. Findings of the study overall: T-cell numbers and diversity one year post-transplant derived largely from freshly generated T cells.

This clonotype has only a few counts. Its target is unknown. The V end was cut by 0 bases, the J end by 6 bases, with 13 bases between. There are 15 residues in the CDR3. Per the germline V gene, CDR1 is SGHRS and CDR2 is YFSETQ. Unique molecular identifiers tagged the TCRbeta library. TCRdb ran MiXCR on the PCR reads and lists one entry per CDR3 protein. Here the sample spans around 580,000 distinct CDR3 sequences, more than 20% being singletons. The specimen was PBMCs, collected before TCRalphabeta/CD19-depleted stem cell transplant. The clonotype comes from a boy in the first two years of life with Wiskott-Aldrich syndrome, due to receive a stem cell transplant. This rearrangement joins TRBV5-1 to TRBJ2-1; possibly TRBD2 for D (6 bases). The CDR3 loop reads CASSLAPSARNEQFF. The CDR3 bases are TGCGCCAGCAGCTTGGCTCCTAGCGCCCGCAATGAGCAGTTCTTC.